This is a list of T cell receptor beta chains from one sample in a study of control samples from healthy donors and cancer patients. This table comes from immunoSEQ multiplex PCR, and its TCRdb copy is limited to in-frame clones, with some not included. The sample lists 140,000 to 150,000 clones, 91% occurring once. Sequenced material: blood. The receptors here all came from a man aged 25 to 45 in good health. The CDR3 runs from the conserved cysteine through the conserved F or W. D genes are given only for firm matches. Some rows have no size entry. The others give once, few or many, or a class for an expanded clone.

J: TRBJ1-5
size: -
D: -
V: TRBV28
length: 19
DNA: TGTGCCAGCAGCATACATTACCCGGGACTTCTTATCGGGAATCAGCCCCAGCATTTT
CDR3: CASSIHYPGLLIGNQPQHF

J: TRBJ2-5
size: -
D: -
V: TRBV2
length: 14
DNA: TGTGCCAGCAGTGTGGGCAGGGCCCAAGAGACCCAGTACTTC
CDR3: CASSVGRAQETQYF

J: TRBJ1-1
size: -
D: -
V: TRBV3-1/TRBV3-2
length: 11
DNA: TGTGCCAGCAGTAGGACGGAAGAAGCTTTCTTT
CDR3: CASSRTEEAFF

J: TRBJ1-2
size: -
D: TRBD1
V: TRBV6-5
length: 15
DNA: TGTGCCAGCAGTTACGACAGGGGGACGAACTATGGCTACACCTTC
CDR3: CASSYDRGTNYGYTF

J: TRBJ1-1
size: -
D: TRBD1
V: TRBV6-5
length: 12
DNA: TGTGCCAGCAGCCTTCAAACAGGGGGCTTGTTCTTT
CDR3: CASSLQTGGLFF

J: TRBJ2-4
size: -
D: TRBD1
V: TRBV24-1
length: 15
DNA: TGTGCCACCACCACGGTACAGGGGACCAAAAACATTCAGTACTTC
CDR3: CATTTVQGTKNIQYF

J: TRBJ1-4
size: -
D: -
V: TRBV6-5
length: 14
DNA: TGTGCCAGCAGAATAGACGGATATAATGAAAAACTGTTTTTT
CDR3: CASRIDGYNEKLFF

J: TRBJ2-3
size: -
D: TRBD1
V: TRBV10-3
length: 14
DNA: TGTGCCATCAGTGGCGACAGGGAGATAGATACGCAGTATTTT
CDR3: CAISGDREIDTQYF

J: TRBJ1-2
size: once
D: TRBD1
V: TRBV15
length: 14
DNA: TGTGCCACCAGCCCCTCCGGGACAGCTTATGGCTACACCTTC
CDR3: CATSPSGTAYGYTF

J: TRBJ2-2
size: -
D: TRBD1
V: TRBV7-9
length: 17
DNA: TGTGCCAGCAGCTTAGCTCCCGGACAGGAGAACACCGGGGAGCTGTTTTTT
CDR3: CASSLAPGQENTGELFF

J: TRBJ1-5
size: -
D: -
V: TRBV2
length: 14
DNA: TGTGCCAGCAGTGATTCAGGACAGTTGCAGCCCCAGCATTTT
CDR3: CASSDSGQLQPQHF

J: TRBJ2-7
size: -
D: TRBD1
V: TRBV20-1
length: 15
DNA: TGCAGTGCTAGTTTGGGACAGGGGTGGACCTACGAGCAGTACTTC
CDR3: CSASLGQGWTYEQYF

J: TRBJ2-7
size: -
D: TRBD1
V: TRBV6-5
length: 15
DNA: TGTGCCAGCAGCACCCCGGGACAGACCTATTACGAGCAGTACTTC
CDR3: CASSTPGQTYYEQYF

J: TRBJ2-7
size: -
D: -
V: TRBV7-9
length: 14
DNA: TGTGCCAGCAGCTTACAGGGTTGGTACGACGAGCAGTACTTC
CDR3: CASSLQGWYDEQYF

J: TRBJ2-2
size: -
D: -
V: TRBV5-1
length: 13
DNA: TGCGCCAGCAGCTTGGACAACACCGGGGAGCTGTTTTTT
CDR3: CASSLDNTGELFF

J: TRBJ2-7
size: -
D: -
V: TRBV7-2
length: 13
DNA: TGTGCCAGCCGAGCCGCGAGCTCCTACGAGCAGTACTTC
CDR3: CASRAASSYEQYF

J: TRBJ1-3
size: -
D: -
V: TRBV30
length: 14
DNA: TGTGCCTGGAGGGACGCCAGCTCTGGAAACACCATATATTTT
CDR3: CAWRDASSGNTIYF

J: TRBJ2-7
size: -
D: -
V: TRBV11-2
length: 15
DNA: TGTGCCAGCAGCTTAGTTTCCCAGAGTGGGTACGAGCAGTACTTC
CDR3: CASSLVSQSGYEQYF

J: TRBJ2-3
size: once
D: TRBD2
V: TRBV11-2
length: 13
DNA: TGTGCCAGCAGCTTAGTCCTAGCGGGGACGCAGTATTTT
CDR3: CASSLVLAGTQYF

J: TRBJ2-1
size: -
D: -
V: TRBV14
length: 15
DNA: TGTGCCAGCAGCGCGGGTAATTTGAGGGACAATGAGCAGTTCTTC
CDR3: CASSAGNLRDNEQFF

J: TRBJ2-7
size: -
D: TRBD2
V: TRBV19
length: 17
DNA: TGTGCCAGTAGTGGAAGACTAGCGGGGGACCGATCCTACGAGCAGTACTTC
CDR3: CASSGRLAGDRSYEQYF

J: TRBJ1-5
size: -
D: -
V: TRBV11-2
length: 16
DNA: TGTGCCAGCAGCCAAGGAACCGAGTATAGCAATCAGCCCCAGCATTTT
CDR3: CASSQGTEYSNQPQHF

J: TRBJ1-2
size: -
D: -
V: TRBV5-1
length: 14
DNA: TGCGCCAGCAGCTTGACCAGGGGCGACTATGGCTACACCTTC
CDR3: CASSLTRGDYGYTF

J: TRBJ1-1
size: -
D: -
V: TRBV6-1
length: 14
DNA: TGTGCCAGCAGTGAAGCAGGAGACAGTGCTGAAGCTTTCTTT
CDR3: CASSEAGDSAEAFF

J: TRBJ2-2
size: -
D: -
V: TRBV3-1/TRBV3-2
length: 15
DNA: TGTGCCAGCAGCCAAAGTCCAGGGGGGACCGGGGAGCTGTTTTTT
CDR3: CASSQSPGGTGELFF

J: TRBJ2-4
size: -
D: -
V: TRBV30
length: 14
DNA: TGTGCCTGGAGTGCAGGGAGAGCCAAAAACATTCAGTACTTC
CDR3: CAWSAGRAKNIQYF

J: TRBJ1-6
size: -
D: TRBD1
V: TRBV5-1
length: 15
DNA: TGCGCCAGCAAGCAGGGGGTCACCTATAATTCACCCCTCCACTTT
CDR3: CASKQGVTYNSPLHF

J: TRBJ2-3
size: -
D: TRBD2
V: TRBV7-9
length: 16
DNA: TGTGCCAGCAGCTTACTTCCTAGCGGGGGGATAAATACGCAGTATTTT
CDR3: CASSLLPSGGINTQYF

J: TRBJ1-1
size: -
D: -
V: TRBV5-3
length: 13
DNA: TGTGCCCCTAAGGATGGGGGAGGAACTGAAGCTTTCTTT
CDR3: CAPKDGGGTEAFF

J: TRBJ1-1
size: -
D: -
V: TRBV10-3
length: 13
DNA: TGTGCCATCAGTGTGGACACCAACACTGAAGCTTTCTTT
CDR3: CAISVDTNTEAFF

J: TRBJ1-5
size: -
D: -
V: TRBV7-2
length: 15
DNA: TGTGCCAGCAGCACGAAAGGGGGGAGCAATCAGCCCCAGCATTTT
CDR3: CASSTKGGSNQPQHF

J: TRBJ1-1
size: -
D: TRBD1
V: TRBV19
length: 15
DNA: TGTGCCAGTAGCCCACTCCGACAGGGGGTAACTGAAGCTTTCTTT
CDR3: CASSPLRQGVTEAFF

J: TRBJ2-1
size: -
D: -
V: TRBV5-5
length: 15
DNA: TGTGCCAGCAGCCCGCGGAGTTTGGTCTACAATGAGCAGTTCTTC
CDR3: CASSPRSLVYNEQFF

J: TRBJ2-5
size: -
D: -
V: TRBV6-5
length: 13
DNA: TGTGCCAGCATTTGGGTGGGGAAGAAGACCCAGTACTTC
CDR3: CASIWVGKKTQYF

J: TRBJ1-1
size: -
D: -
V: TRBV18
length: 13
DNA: TGTGCCAGCTCACCACCGCCAGGCTATGAAGCTTTCTTT
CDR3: CASSPPPGYEAFF

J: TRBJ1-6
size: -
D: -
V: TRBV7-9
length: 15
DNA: TGTGCCAGCAGCTTAGCCGGATCCTATAATTCACCCCTCCACTTT
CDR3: CASSLAGSYNSPLHF

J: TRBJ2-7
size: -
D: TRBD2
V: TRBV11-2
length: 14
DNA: TGTGCCAGCAGAGTTAGCGGGGGGACCTACGAGCAGTACTTC
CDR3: CASRVSGGTYEQYF